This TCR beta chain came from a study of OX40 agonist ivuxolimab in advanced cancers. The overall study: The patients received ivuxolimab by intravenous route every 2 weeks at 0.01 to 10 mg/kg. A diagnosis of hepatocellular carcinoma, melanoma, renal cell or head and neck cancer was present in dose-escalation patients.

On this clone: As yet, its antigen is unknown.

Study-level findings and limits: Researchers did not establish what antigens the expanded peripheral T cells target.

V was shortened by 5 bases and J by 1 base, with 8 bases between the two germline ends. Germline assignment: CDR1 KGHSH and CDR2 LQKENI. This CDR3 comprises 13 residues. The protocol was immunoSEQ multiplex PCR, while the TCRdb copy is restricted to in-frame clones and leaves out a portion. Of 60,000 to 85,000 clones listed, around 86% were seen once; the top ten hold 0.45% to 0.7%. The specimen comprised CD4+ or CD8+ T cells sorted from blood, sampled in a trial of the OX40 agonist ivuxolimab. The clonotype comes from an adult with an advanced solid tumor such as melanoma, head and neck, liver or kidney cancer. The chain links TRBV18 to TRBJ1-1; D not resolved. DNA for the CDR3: TGTGCCAGCTCATCACAGACGAACACTGAAGCTTTCTTT. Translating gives CASSSQTNTEAFF.